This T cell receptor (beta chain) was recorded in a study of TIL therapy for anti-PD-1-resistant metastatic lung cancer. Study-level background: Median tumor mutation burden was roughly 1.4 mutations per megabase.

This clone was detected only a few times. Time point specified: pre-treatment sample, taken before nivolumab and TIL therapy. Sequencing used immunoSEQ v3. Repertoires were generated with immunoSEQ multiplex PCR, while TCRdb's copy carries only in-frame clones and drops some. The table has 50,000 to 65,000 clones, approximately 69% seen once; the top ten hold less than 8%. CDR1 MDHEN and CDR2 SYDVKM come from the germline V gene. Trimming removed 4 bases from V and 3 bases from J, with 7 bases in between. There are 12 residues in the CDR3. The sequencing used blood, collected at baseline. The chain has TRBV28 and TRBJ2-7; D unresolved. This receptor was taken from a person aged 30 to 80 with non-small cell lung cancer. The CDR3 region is CASSSGYYEQYF. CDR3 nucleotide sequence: TGTGCCAGCAGTTCCGGGTACTACGAGCAGTACTTC.